The sequence of this T cell receptor (beta chain) was determined in a study of blood T cell repertoires in COVID-19. The overall study: PBMCs, B-cell-depleted T cells, or T cells were the source of the cDNA or gDNA that made up the material.

V dropped 1 base and J dropped 4 bases, with 8 bases sitting between them. The CDR3 loop spans 14 amino acids. CDR1 is LGHDT, CDR2 YNNKEL, per germline (reference sequence). Using immunoSEQ multiplex PCR, the repertoire was profiled, and TCRdb retains in-frame clones only, with some absent. The data hold approximately 320,000 clones, with 90% observed a single time. The sequence was collected from a man in his sixties who had recovered from COVID-19. The J gene is TRBJ1-3, the V gene TRBV3-1 (or the pseudogene TRBV3-2); unclear D gene. The sample consisted of PBMCs or T cells enriched from blood (not recorded which). CDR3 in DNA: TGTGCCAGCAGCCAAGGGAGTGCGGGAAACACCATATATTTT. Translating it yields CASSQGSAGNTIYF.